These T cell receptor beta chains were read from a single sample in a study of blood T cell repertoires in COVID-19. The data were produced by immunoSEQ multiplex PCR, yet TCRdb's version contains in-frame clones alone and is incomplete. Among more than 90,000 clones, 85% were seen once, and the ten largest hold more than 1.5%. The sample was peripheral blood. The origin of the receptors is a woman in her 70s with active or convalescent COVID-19. The CDR3 runs from the conserved cysteine through the conserved F or W. The D gene is left open where the match is weak. Some rows mark clone size as missing; the rest say once, few, many or name a class of expanded clone.

j_gene | abundance | v_gene | d_gene | CDR3nt | CDR3aa
TRBJ1-3 | - | TRBV9 | TRBD1 | TGTGCCAGCAGCGGACGTCCAACAGGGGGCGGTGGAAACACCATATATTTT | CASSGRPTGGGGNTIYF
TRBJ2-1 | once | TRBV30 | - | TGTGCCTGGGGCACTACCAATGAGCAGTTCTTC | CAWGTTNEQFF
TRBJ2-2 | - | TRBV3-1/TRBV3-2 | - | TGTGCCAGCAGCCAGGGGAGTCCGAACACCGGGGAGCTGTTTTTT | CASSQGSPNTGELFF
TRBJ1-2 | - | TRBV6-5 | TRBD1 | TGTGCCAGCAGTTTGATCGGACAGGGGATTAACTATGGCTACACCTTC | CASSLIGQGINYGYTF
TRBJ2-1 | - | TRBV28 | TRBD2 | TGTGCCAGCAGTTTTGGACTAGCGGGGAGGAATGAGCAGTTCTTC | CASSFGLAGRNEQFF
TRBJ1-6 | - | TRBV28 | TRBD1 | TGTGCCAGCAGCACGACAGGGGGGTCACCCCTCCACTTT | CASSTTGGSPLHF
TRBJ2-7 | - | TRBV5-1 | - | TGCGCCAGCAGATCGGGACTCCACGAGCAGTACTTC | CASRSGLHEQYF
TRBJ1-1 | - | TRBV10-3 | - | TGTGCCATCAGTGAAGGGGTGGCTGAAGCTTTCTTT | CAISEGVAEAFF
TRBJ2-7 | - | TRBV6-1 | TRBD1 | TGTGCCAGCAGTGACAAAGGACAGGGCGCACCCTACGAGCAGTACTTC | CASSDKGQGAPYEQYF
TRBJ1-5 | few | TRBV28 | TRBD1 | TGTGCCACCGTCGGTTACAGGGGGCGACAGCCCCAGCATTTT | CATVGYRGRQPQHF
TRBJ1-5 | - | TRBV3-1/TRBV3-2 | - | TGTGCCAGCAGCCAATGGGGGGGCAATCAGCCCCAGCATTTT | CASSQWGGNQPQHF
TRBJ1-6 | - | TRBV6-5 | - | TGTGCCAGCGGAGACCCTAATTCACCCCTCCACTTT | CASGDPNSPLHF
TRBJ1-5 | - | TRBV5-1 | - | TGCGCCAGCAGAGAGGGGGATCAGCCCCAGCATTTT | CASREGDQPQHF
TRBJ2-1 | - | TRBV9 | - | TGTGCCAGCAGCCTGACCGGGACTGACAATGAGCAGTTCTTC | CASSLTGTDNEQFF
TRBJ2-7 | - | TRBV7-8 | - | TGTGCCAGCAGCACCCCCGGGGAGCAGTACTTC | CASSTPGEQYF
TRBJ1-6 | - | TRBV28 | TRBD1 | TGTGCCAGCAGTTCACCGGGACAGGGTCGTTCACCCCTCCACTTT | CASSSPGQGRSPLHF
TRBJ2-3 | - | TRBV28 | TRBD1 | TGTGCCAGCAGTAAGGTGGTTCAGGGGGCCGTAGATACGCAGTATTTT | CASSKVVQGAVDTQYF
TRBJ1-4 | - | TRBV4-1 | TRBD1 | TGCGCCAGCAGCCCGTACAGGGGATCTAATGAAAAACTGTTTTTT | CASSPYRGSNEKLFF
TRBJ2-1 | - | TRBV7-2 | TRBD2 | TGTGCCAGCAGCTTAGCGACTAGCGGGCAGTTCTTC | CASSLATSGQFF
TRBJ2-6 | - | TRBV4-2 | TRBD1 | TGTGCCAGCAGCCAAGTTCTGGGACAGGGGGCGAGCGGGGCCAACGTCCTGACTTTC | CASSQVLGQGASGANVLTF
TRBJ1-4 | - | TRBV24-1 | TRBD1 | TGTGCCACCAGTGATCCACGGGACAGCGGAGAAAAACTGTTTTTT | CATSDPRDSGEKLFF
TRBJ1-2 | - | TRBV3-1/TRBV3-2 | - | TGTGCCAGCAGCCAAGATTTGGTGGGAGTTGCGTATGGCTACACCTTC | CASSQDLVGVAYGYTF
TRBJ2-5 | - | TRBV14 | - | TGTGCCAGCAGCCATCGAGCGACAGCTCAAGAGACCCAGTACTTC | CASSHRATAQETQYF
TRBJ2-2 | - | TRBV6-4 | TRBD2 | TGTGCCAGCAGTCGGACTAGCGGGGCCGGGGAGCTGTTTTTT | CASSRTSGAGELFF
TRBJ1-1 | few | TRBV10-3 | - | TGTGCCATCAGTGGGGAACCGGGAGTGAATGCTTTCTTT | CAISGEPGVNAFF
TRBJ2-3 | - | TRBV6-2/TRBV6-3 | - | TGTGCCAGCAGTTCCCAACGGGAGACAGATACGCAGTATTTT | CASSSQRETDTQYF
TRBJ1-4 | - | TRBV2 | TRBD1 | TGTGCCAGCAGTGTGATTTCGGGACAGGGGGAAAAACTGTTTTTT | CASSVISGQGEKLFF
TRBJ1-4 | - | TRBV28 | TRBD1 | TGTGCCAGCAGTTCCCGGGACAGGGTGCCTAATGAAAAACTGTTTTTT | CASSSRDRVPNEKLFF
TRBJ2-3 | - | TRBV9 | TRBD2 | TGTGCCAGCAGCGTCGCTAGCGGGGGGGCCTCGGCGCAGTATTTT | CASSVASGGASAQYF
TRBJ1-1 | few | TRBV20-1 | - | TGCAGTGCTAGGAGGGACACTGAAGCTTTCTTT | CSARRDTEAFF
TRBJ2-7 | - | TRBV5-6 | TRBD2 | TGTGCCAGCAGGAAGCGGGGGGCATCCTACGAGCAGTACTTC | CASRKRGASYEQYF
TRBJ2-3 | - | TRBV7-2 | - | TGTGCCAGCAGTTCGACAACCACAGATACGCAGTATTTT | CASSSTTTDTQYF
TRBJ2-7 | - | TRBV14 | - | TGTGCCAGCAGCCACCTCGACAGCAGCGAGCAGTACTTC | CASSHLDSSEQYF
TRBJ2-6 | - | TRBV6-2/TRBV6-3 | TRBD1 | TGTGCCAGCAGTTACTGGCTTGGACAGGGGGCGTCTGGGGCCAACGTCCTGACTTTC | CASSYWLGQGASGANVLTF
TRBJ2-3 | - | TRBV9 | TRBD2 | TGTGCCAGCAGCAGAGCGGGATACACAGATACGCAGTATTTT | CASSRAGYTDTQYF
TRBJ1-5 | - | TRBV10-3 | - | TGTGCCTCCTCAGGGCAGGCGGGCAATCAGCCCCAGCATTTT | CASSGQAGNQPQHF
TRBJ1-2 | - | TRBV30 | TRBD1 | TGTGCCTTCTACCGGGACAGGGCTTTTTCCTATGGCTACACCTTC | CAFYRDRAFSYGYTF
TRBJ1-2 | - | TRBV3-1/TRBV3-2 | TRBD1 | TGTGCCAGCAGCCAAGGGGTCGACAGGGGTGGAGGCTACACCTTC | CASSQGVDRGGGYTF
TRBJ2-6 | - | TRBV18 | - | TGTGCCAGCTCACCATACCTCTGGGATAACGGGGGTGGCTCTGGGGCCAACGTCCTGACTTTC | CASSPYLWDNGGGSGANVLTF